This record looks at one T cell receptor (beta chain) sequence and its context. Antigen specificity is unknown. This record comes from a study of early stage breast cancer tumors. Study background: About 70% of the 16 invasive tumors were ER+, PR+ and HER2-. Study-wide findings and caveats: In about 90% of the 16 patients, blood comparison separated tumor from normal breast.

This CDR3 region has 13 residues. V lost 5 bases to trimming and J lost 5 bases; unmatched junction nucleotides: 5. Germline V gene sequence: CDR1 MNHEY, CDR2 SVGAGI. The repertoire was sequenced with immunoSEQ multiplex PCR; TCRdb's copy has only in-frame clones and lacks some. The data hold approximately 5,400 clones, with approximately 74% observed a single time. The source of this sequence is a person between 60 and 69 years old with breast cancer. The V gene is TRBV6-5, the J gene TRBJ1-1, with 7 bases matching TRBD1. Source material: breast tumor tissue. CDR3 nucleotide sequence: TGTGCCAGCAGTCCAAGGGGGCATACTGAAGCTTTCTTT. Translating it yields CASSPRGHTEAFF.